These 5 T cell receptor beta chains came from one sample sequenced in a study of blood T cell repertoires in COVID-19. The assay was immunoSEQ multiplex PCR, and TCRdb's table has in-frame clones only and misses some. The sample contains roughly 200,000 clones, about 80% of which appear only once. Sequenced: peripheral blood. Source of these receptors: a man aged 55-75 years with acute or convalescent COVID-19.

This CDR3 is CASSPGTDYGYTF. Written as DNA, the CDR3 is TGTGCCAGCTCACCCGGGACTGATTATGGCTACACCTTC. V usage is TRBV18 and J usage is TRBJ1-2; the D gene is possibly TRBD1 (5 bases). The ends were cut back, 3 bases at V and 5 bases at J, with 10 bases in the middle. From germline, CDR1 is KGHSH and CDR2 LQKENI. This CDR3 spans 13 amino acids.

CDR3 coding DNA: TGTGCCAGCAGCTTAGAGACAGGGTCTTACTCCTACGAGCAGTACTTC. Protein sequence: CASSLETGSYSYEQYF. This chain links TRBV11-2 with TRBJ2-7; 7 bases are a match to TRBD1. Germline V CDR1 and CDR2: SGHAT, FQNNGV. CDR3 length: 16 amino acids. J was trimmed by 0 bases and V by 0 bases; bases with no gene match: 5.

This clone has a single count. The V call is TRBV4-2, the J call TRBJ2-7, with a possible D match to TRBD1 (5 bases). Germline values: CDR1 LGHNA, CDR2 YNFKEQ. Trimming pared 10 bases from V and 0 bases from J, leaving 10 bases between. The CDR3 runs to 12 residues. The DNA of the CDR3 is TGTGCCACCCAGACAGTCTCCTACGAGCAGTACTTC. Its translation is CATQTVSYEQYF.

This chain uses TRBV2 with TRBJ2-1; 13 bases match TRBD2. This CDR3 has 14 amino acids. V was pared by 6 bases and J by 7 bases, with 3 bases of the junction left unmatched. Germline loops: CDR1 SNHLY, CDR2 FYNNEI. CDR3 DNA: TGTGCCAGCAGGGCGGGACTAGCGGGAAATGAGCAGTTCTTC. Residues: CASRAGLAGNEQFF. The entire variable domain, with the rest obtained from reference TRBV2 and TRBJ2-1, is as follows: EPEVTQTPSHQVTQMGQEVILRCVPISNHLYFYWYRQILGQKVEFLVSFYNNEISEKSEIFDDQFSVERPDGSNFTLKIRSTKLEDSAMYFCASRAGLAGNEQFFGPGTRLTVL.

J is TRBJ1-2 and V is TRBV6-2 or TRBV6-3, with D unresolved. CDR1 is MNHEY, CDR2 SVGEGT, per germline. CDR3 length equals 16 residues. V was pared by 0 bases and J by 4 bases, with 15 bases between. The CDR3 nucleotides are TGTGCCAGCAGTTACTCCTCCCGCGGGTCGTTCTATGGCTACACCTTC. Translated, it gives CASSYSSRGSFYGYTF.